This T cell receptor beta chain is drawn from a study of T cells in Graves' hyperthyroidism and ophthalmopathy. Regarding the study as a whole: Median prediction lead before ophthalmopathy onset was around 7 months with the model. Appearing also in blood were most of the thyroid clonotypes expanded above 0.001.

The germline CDR1 and CDR2 sequences are SGHDT and YYEEEE. Trimming took 0 bases from V and 4 from J, leaving 10 bases between them. CDR3 length: 14 residues. Individuals with ophthalmopathy presented a Clinical Activity Score of at least 3, a NOSPECS grade of at least 4 and a duration under 3 months. Fresh peripheral blood, 10 ml, yielded the PBMCs. Researchers amplified the TCR beta CDR3 regions from RNA transcripts. RT-PCR in the first round (using the HTBI primer set) targeted the TCR CDR3. TCRdb processed the multiplex PCR reads anew with MiXCR; each CDR3 protein has one entry. Of roughly 650,000 distinct CDR3 sequences in the sample, about a sixth were seen once. A note on this clonotype: Its target is unknown.

The source is a woman in her thirties or forties with Graves' ophthalmopathy. Sequencing used blood. The rearrangement uses TRBV5-6 and TRBJ1-2; unclear D gene. Written as DNA, the CDR3 is TGTGCCAGCAGCTTGGGGGCCAGAGGCTATGGCTACACCTTC. Translated: CASSLGARGYGYTF.